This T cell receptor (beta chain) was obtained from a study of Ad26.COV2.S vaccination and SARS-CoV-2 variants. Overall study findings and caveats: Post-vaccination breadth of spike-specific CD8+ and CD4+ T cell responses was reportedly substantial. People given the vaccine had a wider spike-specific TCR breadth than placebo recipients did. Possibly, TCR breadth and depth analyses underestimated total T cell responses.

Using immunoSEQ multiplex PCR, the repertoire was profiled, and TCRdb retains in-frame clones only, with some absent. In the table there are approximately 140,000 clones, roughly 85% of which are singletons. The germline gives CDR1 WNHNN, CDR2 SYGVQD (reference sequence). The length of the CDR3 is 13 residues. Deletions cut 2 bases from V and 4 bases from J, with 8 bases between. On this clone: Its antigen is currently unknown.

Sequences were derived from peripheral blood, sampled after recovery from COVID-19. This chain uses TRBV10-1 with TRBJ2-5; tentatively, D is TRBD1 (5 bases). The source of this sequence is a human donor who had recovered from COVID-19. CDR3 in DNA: TGCGCCAGCAGTGAGGGTAGGGGAGAGACCCAGTACTTC. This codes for CASSEGRGETQYF.